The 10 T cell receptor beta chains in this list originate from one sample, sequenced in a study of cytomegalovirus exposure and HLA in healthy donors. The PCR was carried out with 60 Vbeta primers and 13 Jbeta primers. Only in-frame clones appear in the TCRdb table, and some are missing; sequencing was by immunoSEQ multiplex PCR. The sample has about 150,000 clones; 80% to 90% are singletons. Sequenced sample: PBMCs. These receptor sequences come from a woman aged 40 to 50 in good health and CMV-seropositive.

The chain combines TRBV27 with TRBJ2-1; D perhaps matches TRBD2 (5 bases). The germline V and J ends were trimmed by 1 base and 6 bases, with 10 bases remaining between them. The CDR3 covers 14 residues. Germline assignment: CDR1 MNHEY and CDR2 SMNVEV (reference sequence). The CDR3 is CASSLWAGGNEQFF. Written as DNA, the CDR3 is TGTGCCAGCAGTTTATGGGCAGGAGGCAATGAGCAGTTCTTC.

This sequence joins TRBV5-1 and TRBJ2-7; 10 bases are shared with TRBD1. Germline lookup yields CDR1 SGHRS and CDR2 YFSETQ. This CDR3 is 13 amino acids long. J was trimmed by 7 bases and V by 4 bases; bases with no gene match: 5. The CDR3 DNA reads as TGCGCCAGCAGCACCAAGGACAGGGGGGAGCAGTACTTC. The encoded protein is CASSTKDRGEQYF.

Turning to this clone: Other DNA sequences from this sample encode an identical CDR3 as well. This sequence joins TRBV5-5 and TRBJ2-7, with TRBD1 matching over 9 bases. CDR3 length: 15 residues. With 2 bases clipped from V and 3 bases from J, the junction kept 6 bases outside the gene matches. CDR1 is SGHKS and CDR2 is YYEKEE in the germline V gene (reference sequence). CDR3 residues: CASSLGDRVLYEQYF. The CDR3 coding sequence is TGTGCCAGCAGCTTAGGGGACAGGGTCCTCTACGAGCAGTACTTC.

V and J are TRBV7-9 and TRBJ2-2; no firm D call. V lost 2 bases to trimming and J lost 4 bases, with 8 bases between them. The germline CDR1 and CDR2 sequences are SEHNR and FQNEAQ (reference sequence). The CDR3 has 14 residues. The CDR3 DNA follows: TGTGCCAGCAGCTTAAATCGGGTCACCGGGGAGCTGTTTTTT. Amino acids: CASSLNRVTGELFF.

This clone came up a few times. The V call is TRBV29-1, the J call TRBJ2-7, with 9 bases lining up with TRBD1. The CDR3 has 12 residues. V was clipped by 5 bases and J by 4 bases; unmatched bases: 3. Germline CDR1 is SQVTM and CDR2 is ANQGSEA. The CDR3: CSVWDRVYEQYF. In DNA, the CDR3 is TGCAGCGTTTGGGACAGGGTATACGAGCAGTACTTC.

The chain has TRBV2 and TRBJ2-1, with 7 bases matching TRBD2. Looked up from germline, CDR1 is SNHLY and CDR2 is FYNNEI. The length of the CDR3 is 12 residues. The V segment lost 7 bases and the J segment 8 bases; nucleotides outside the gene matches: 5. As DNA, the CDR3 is TGTGCCAGCAAAGCGGGGTCCCATGAGCAGTTCTTC. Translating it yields CASKAGSHEQFF.

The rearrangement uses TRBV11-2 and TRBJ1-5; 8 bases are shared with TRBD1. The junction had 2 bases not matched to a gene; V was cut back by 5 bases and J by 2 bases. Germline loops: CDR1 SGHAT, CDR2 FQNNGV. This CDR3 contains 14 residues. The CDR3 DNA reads TGTGCCAGCAGCCCCAGGGGGCGCAATCAGCCCCAGCATTTT. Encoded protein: CASSPRGRNQPQHF.

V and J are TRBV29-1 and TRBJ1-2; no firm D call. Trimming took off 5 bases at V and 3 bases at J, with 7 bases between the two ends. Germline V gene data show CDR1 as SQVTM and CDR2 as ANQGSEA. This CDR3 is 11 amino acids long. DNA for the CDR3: TGCAGCGTTAGACTCGACTATGGCTACACCTTC. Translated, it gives CSVRLDYGYTF.

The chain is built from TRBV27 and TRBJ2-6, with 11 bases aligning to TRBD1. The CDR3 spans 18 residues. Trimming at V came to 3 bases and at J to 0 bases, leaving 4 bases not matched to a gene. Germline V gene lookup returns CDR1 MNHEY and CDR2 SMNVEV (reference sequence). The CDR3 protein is CASSFKGQGVSGANVLTF. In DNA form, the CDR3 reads TGTGCCAGCAGTTTTAAGGGACAGGGGGTCTCTGGGGCCAACGTCCTGACTTTC.

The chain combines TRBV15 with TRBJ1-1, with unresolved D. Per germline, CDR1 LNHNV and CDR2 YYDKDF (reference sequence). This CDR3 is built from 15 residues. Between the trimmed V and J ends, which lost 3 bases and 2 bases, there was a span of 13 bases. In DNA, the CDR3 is TGTGCCACCAGCAGGGGCGGACGGGGAAACACTGAAGCTTTCTTT. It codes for CATSRGGRGNTEAFF.